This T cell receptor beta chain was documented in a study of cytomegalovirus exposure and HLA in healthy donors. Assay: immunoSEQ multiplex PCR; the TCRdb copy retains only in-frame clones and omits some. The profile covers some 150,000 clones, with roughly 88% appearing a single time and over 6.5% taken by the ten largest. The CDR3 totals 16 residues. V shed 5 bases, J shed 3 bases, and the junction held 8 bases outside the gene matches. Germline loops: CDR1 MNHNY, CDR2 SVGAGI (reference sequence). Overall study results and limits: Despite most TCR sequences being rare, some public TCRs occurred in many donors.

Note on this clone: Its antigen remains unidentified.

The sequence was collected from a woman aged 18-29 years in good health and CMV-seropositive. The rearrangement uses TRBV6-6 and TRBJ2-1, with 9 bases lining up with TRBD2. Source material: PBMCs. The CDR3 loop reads CASSHDSGGRYNEQFF. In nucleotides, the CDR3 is TGTGCCAGCAGTCACGATAGCGGGGGTCGCTACAATGAGCAGTTCTTC.